Below, one TCR beta chain is given with its context. The target of this receptor is not known. No base quality information exists; no much larger clone differs at one position. The cohort consisted of more than 650 healthy bone marrow donors. At the time of sampling, all cohort members were nominally healthy, though unrecorded immune exposures were likely present. The donor was CMV seronegative and belonged to the group of 350 to 400 seronegative cohort members. A peripheral blood sample was provided by each donor, and peripheral blood mononuclear cells were used for TCR beta sequencing. Genomic DNA extraction from the blood cell samples was performed with the Qiagen DNeasy Blood Extraction Kit. The library was prepared using the immunoSEQ multiplex PCR assay. The multiplex PCR relied on a mix of 60 forward primers for TCR Vbeta segments and 13 reverse primers for TCR Jbeta segments. A multiplex PCR assay on genomic DNA amplified the CDR3 region of rearranged TCR beta genes. On the Illumina HiSeq System, the amplified TCR beta libraries were sequenced as 87-base-pair reads. The published analysis was carried out like this. A later analysis tallied tens of millions of unique TCR beta chains across the roughly 610 repertoires, and around 12 million of those chains were shared by two or more donors. Raw reads were error-corrected and collapsed into unique sequences with a nearest-neighbor algorithm that merged closely related sequences to remove PCR and sequencing errors. Alignment of CDR3 sequences to IMGT reference sequences was used to assign V, D and J gene segments. For a sequence to be retained, a match of at least six nucleotides was required to both a V gene segment and a J gene segment. A rearrangement was called productive if the CDR3 had no stop codons and remained in frame with V and J, and every other rearrangement was called non-productive. CDR3 was defined according to IMGT convention as the region running from the second conserved V-encoded cysteine to the conserved J-encoded phenylalanine. The earlier analysis of around 640 of the donors excluded sequences that lacked an unambiguous match to a single V gene segment. An earlier analysis of 550 to 650 of the donors classified V segments as functional when productive rearrangements were above 56.7% and as segregating when the standard deviation between donors was above 5%. A statistical classification framework was built for diagnosing cytomegalovirus status from the catalog of TCR beta chain sequences. V and J gene assignment, in a later analysis, came from comparing TCR nucleotide sequences with IMGT/GENE-DB human TR gene sequences. In a later analysis, CDR3 sequences and most-parsimonious VDJ recombination scenarios were assigned using the TCRdist pipeline. A later analysis defined each TCR beta chain by its CDR3 amino acid sequence plus V-gene family, and excluded reads lacking a unique V-gene family. In a later analysis, around 600 highly shared, low-generation-probability nucleotide sequences were removed to address suspected cross-contamination and a sequencing artifact. A later analysis calculated a clonal expansion index for each public chain from normalized within-repertoire ranks of inferred template counts. In a later analysis, generation probabilities were computed with a VDJ recombination model fitted to out-of-frame rearrangements, and the resulting probabilities were checked against IGoR. In a later analysis, TCR-TCR, TCR-HLA and TCR-CMV co-occurrence was scored with hypergeometric tests, and a repertoire-size bias correction was applied to TCR pairs. In a later analysis, false discovery rates were estimated by permuting HLA or CMV assignments 20 times. In a later analysis, co-occurring TCRs were grouped with DBSCAN, and TCRdist sequence similarity was added when clustering was performed within HLA-allele-positive subsets. Co-occurrence clustering excluded repertoires with fewer than 30,000 or more than 120,000 public chains, plus five with anomalous nucleotide sharing. TCRdb retrieved this table from immuneACCESS and kept in-frame rearrangements only. Not all clones are present; in checked studies, unresolved V genes account for under half, and no reason is known for the remainder. D and trimming were read from the DNA, whereas the V and J calls and clone size are those reported in that table. The sample table holds about 90,000 clones, of which 65% to 85% were seen once. Together, the top ten hold 2% to 2.5% of the sample.

This sample was taken from a study of cytomegalovirus exposure and HLA in healthy donors (dated by TCRdb to between 2016 and 2019). Background on the whole study: According to an earlier analysis of 587 of the donors, roughly 180 million T cells yielded some 120 million unique TCR beta sequences and 250 to 350 Gb of sequence data. An early release covering 550 to 700 HLA-typed donors comprised 300 to 350 gigabases of sequencing data and 85 million to 100 million unique TCR sequences. Among the roughly 390 genotyped donors, around 81% belonged to the genetic ancestry cluster associated with self-reported Caucasian donors. The study aimed to test whether signatures of past pathogen exposure could be identified by cataloging public T cell receptors. The T cell repertoires of under 750 subjects were profiled by immunosequencing and related to cytomegalovirus serostatus. In addition to the first cohort of 500 to 850 subjects, a separate validation cohort of some 120 different subjects was used. High-throughput TCR immunosequencing, statistical association of individual TCRs with disease status, and machine learning were combined to predict cytomegalovirus infection status. A later analysis re-examined previously published TCR beta repertoires from 600 to 700 donors and added high-resolution HLA genotyping to investigate patterns of TCR occurrence. Rather than using new phenotypic data, the later analysis identified candidate immune exposures from TCR beta sequences and from how often those sequences occurred across donors. An earlier analysis of roughly 600 of the donors used high-throughput TCR beta sequencing to judge whether each TCR beta V gene segment behaved as functional or pseudogenic. Donor age, sex, ethnicity and CMV serostatus were compiled alongside the repertoire data. Genome-wide SNP genotypes for about three fifths of the roughly 670 donors were used in a later genetic analysis, which treated that subset as a discovery cohort. Every repertoire in the discovery cohort had been generated on one and the same sequencing platform. HLA typing included class I and class II loci at four-digit resolution. The number of typed donors differed by locus: about 629-630 for A, B, C, DRB1 and DQB1; approximately 530 for DQA1; 600 to 610 for DPA1; and some 470 for DPB1. Because of strong linkage in the cohort, five DR-DQ haplotypes were treated as single units for association and clustering. On average, around 200,000 unique TCR beta nucleotide sequences were sequenced per donor among fewer than 500 genotyped donors of the cohort, with roughly 18% of those sequences being non-productive.

On the study overall, not on this receptor specifically: The authors suggested that the approach could potentially be generalized to other disease states and immunological phenotypes. A later genetic analysis reported fewer N-insertions in productive TCRs among donors in an Asian-associated ancestry cluster than the approximately 700-donor mean. Only TCR beta chains were sequenced in this cohort, and the absence of alpha or paired-chain data limited detectable features. A further reported finding was that TCR beta sequences accurately predicted the HLA-A and HLA-B alleles for most subjects in the first cohort. Because HLA typing was missing for some donors at each locus, association tests included only the typed subset. Presence/absence analyses assumed roughly uniform sequencing depth across donors, an assumption that may not hold. In a later analysis, several top co-occurrence clusters were reported to appear linked to parvovirus B19, influenza, CMV and Epstein-Barr virus. In a later analysis, HLA-associated TCR beta chains showed more clonal expansion and lower generation probabilities than non-associated chains that were equally common. CMV serostatus was the only immune exposure information available for the cohort. A cluster of highly shared sequence variants was judged likely to represent a technical artifact of the sequencing pipeline. Most CMV-associated TCR beta chains appeared to be HLA-restricted in a later analysis, and the HLA associations seemed to be driven largely by CMV exposure. The classifier was reported to diagnose cytomegalovirus status with high specificity and sensitivity in both the original and validation cohorts. In a later analysis, 16,951 TCR beta sequences were associated with specific HLA alleles at a false discovery rate of 0.05. Some IMGT-functional V segments, including TRBV6-2 and TRBV6-3, could not be told apart with the 87-base-pair reads, so those segments were excluded. While some public TCRs were present in many individuals, most TCR sequences turned up only very rarely across donors. In the study, 164 TCR beta chains were listed as associated with cytomegalovirus. In an earlier analysis of approximately 590 of the donors, most TCR beta V segments appeared in productive rearrangements about 87% or about 30% of the time, broadly matching IMGT annotations. Correlated functional status among segregating V segments might be attributable to linkage disequilibrium, but an unknown experimental factor could not be ruled out. Strong co-occurrence of HLA alleles, especially DR and DQ, made assigning TCR associations to individual alleles difficult. A later genetic analysis associated a missense DCLRE1C variant with V-gene and J-gene trimming of TCR beta chains, and an independent cohort replicated the association. In vitro tests confirmed that a few of the cytomegalovirus-associated TCR beta chains recognize cytomegalovirus antigens. Because counts were too low, about 15 rarely observed V segments, including chromosome 9 orphons, were left out of the earlier analysis of over 550 of the donors. In a later analysis, TCR association rates were found to vary across HLA loci, with the most associated TCRs seen for DRB1 alleles and the fewest for HLA-C alleles.

CDR1 and CDR2, looked up from the germline V gene (reference sequence), are WNHNN and SYGVQD. At the junction V is shortened by 3 bases and J by 3 bases; bases outside the gene matches: 8. The CDR3 holds 16 amino acids from the cysteine to the phenylalanine. The only DNA kept is the CDR3, 48 bases in frame from the first base. Sequenced: PBMCs. This TCR was sampled from a man in his late teens or twenties in good health and CMV-seronegative. The chain employs TRBV10-1 and TRBJ2-1; the junction holds 7 bases that match TRBD2. The nucleotide sequence reads as follows: TGCGCCAGCAGTGAAGAAAAGCGGGGTCTCTACAATGAGCAGTTCTTC. It translates to CASSEEKRGLYNEQFF.